Below, 14 T cell receptor beta chains from the same sample are listed, as sequenced in a study of beta chain features in type 1 diabetes. Overall study results and limits: Type 1 diabetes patients had TCRB CDR3s that were shorter (moderately but significantly so) in all four CD4+ subsets.

Reverse transcription of all isolated RNA meant that expressed TCRB transcripts were sequenced. The assay was immunoSEQ multiplex PCR, and TCRdb's table has in-frame clones only and misses some. The data show 640,000 or so clones, more than 13% seen once. Their recognized antigens are unknown. What was sequenced was naive CD4+ T cells from blood. These receptors all stem from a man younger than 30 with type 1 diabetes.

This chain links TRBV15 with TRBJ2-3; no definite D call. The CDR3 has 17 residues. The V gene's germline CDR1 is LNHNV and CDR2 YYDKDF (reference sequence). Between the trimmed V and J ends, which lost 0 bases and 2 bases, there was a span of 15 bases. Here the CDR3 DNA reads TGTGCCACCAGCAGAGAGATAGGCAGAAGCACCACAGATACGCAGTATTTT. This encodes CATSREIGRSTTDTQYF.

About this clone: The same CDR3 also results from other DNA sequences found in this sample. J is TRBJ2-7 and V is TRBV7-2; D possibly corresponds to TRBD2 (5 bases). This CDR3 has 13 amino acids. With 4 bases removed from V and 7 bases from J, the gap between germline ends came to 14 bases. CDR1 is SGHTA, CDR2 FQGNSA, per germline. The CDR3 sequence: CASSSSASGEQYF. The CDR3 bases are TGTGCCAGCAGCTCCAGCGCCTCGGGGGAGCAGTACTTC. Filled out from reference TRBV7-2 and TRBJ2-7, the complete variable domain reads GAGVSQSPSNKVTEKGKDVELRCDPISGHTALYWYRQSLGQGLEFLIYFQGNSAPDKSGLPSDRFSAERTGGSVSTLTIQRTQQEDSAVYLCASSSSASGEQYFGPGTRLTVT.

With regard to this clone: Sequence at one end of the junction differs from germline and may be a read error. This sequence joins TRBV7-7 and TRBJ2-1; 9 bases are a match to TRBD1. In germline, CDR1 is SSHAT, CDR2 FNYEAQ (reference sequence). This CDR3 region has 16 residues. CDR3 region: CASSATPGQGNNEQFF. Here the CDR3 DNA reads TGTGCTAGCAGCGCTACCCCGGGACAGGGAAACAATGAGCAGTTCTTC.

The chain employs TRBV13 and TRBJ2-5, with TRBD1 matching 8 bases. After removal of 6 bases from V and 4 bases from J, the junction contained 10 bases not matched to a gene. This CDR3 region has 15 residues. Looked up from germline, CDR1 is PRHDT and CDR2 is FYEKMQ (reference sequence). CDR3 nucleotide sequence: TGTGCCAGCAGAAAGGACAGGGCTAATCTAGAGACCCAGTACTTC. This encodes CASRKDRANLETQYF. The whole variable domain, filled in from reference TRBV13 and TRBJ2-5, reads AAGVIQSPRHLIKEKRETATLKCYPIPRHDTVYWYQQGPGQDPQFLISFYEKMQSDKGSIPDRFSAQQFSDYHSELNMSSLELGDSALYFCASRKDRANLETQYFGPGTRLLVL.

The rearrangement uses TRBV7-9 and TRBJ1-1; no clear D. The CDR3 runs 14 residues. Trimming pared 2 bases from V and 0 bases from J, leaving 7 bases between. Germline CDR1 is SEHNR and CDR2 is FQNEAQ (reference sequence). CDR3 residues: CASSLSHLNTEAFF. The CDR3 DNA follows: TGTGCCAGCAGCTTAAGTCACTTGAACACTGAAGCTTTCTTT.

The CDR3 DNA is TGTGCCAGCAGCCGCGGCATTAACTATGGCTACACCTTC. This sequence encodes CASSRGINYGYTF. The chain couples TRBV14 to TRBJ1-2; D ambiguous. With 4 bases removed from V and 1 base from J, the gap between germline ends came to 7 bases. The CDR3 has 13 residues. Germline CDR1 reads SGHDN; CDR2 reads FVKESK.

The V and J genes are TRBV9 and TRBJ1-3, with D possibly matching TRBD1 (5 bases). Germline V CDR1 and CDR2: SGDLS, YYNGEE. CDR3 length: 14 residues. With 4 bases removed from V and 3 bases from J, the gap between germline ends came to 11 bases. This CDR3 reads CASSSRDGGNTIYF. The CDR3 nucleotides are TGTGCCAGCAGCTCCCGGGACGGTGGAAACACCATATATTTT. Full variable domain (remainder filled in from reference TRBV9 and TRBJ1-3): DSGVTQTPKHLITATGQRVTLRCSPRSGDLSVYWYQQSLDQGLQFLIQYYNGEERAKGNILERFSAQQFPDLHSELNLSSLELGDSALYFCASSSRDGGNTIYFGEGSWLTVV.

About this clone itself: Other DNA sequences in this specimen translate into the identical CDR3. The rearrangement links TRBV30 to TRBJ2-5; D remains ambiguous. Germline V lookup: CDR1 GTSNPN, CDR2 SVGIG (reference sequence). The CDR3 consists of 11 residues. V gave up 0 bases and J gave up 5 bases, with 4 bases separating them. CDR3 sequence reads: CAWSVAETQYF. The CDR3 nucleotides read TGTGCCTGGAGTGTAGCCGAGACCCAGTACTTC.

This chain links TRBV19 with TRBJ2-6; D is uncertain. Per germline, CDR1 LNHDA and CDR2 SQIVND (reference sequence). Deletions cut 2 bases from V and 0 bases from J, with 11 bases between. CDR3 size: 17 residues. The CDR3: CASSIRQQSSGANVLTF. CDR3 sequence (DNA): TGTGCCAGTAGTATACGGCAGCAGAGCTCTGGGGCCAACGTCCTGACTTTC.

This clone has just a few counts. This chain joins TRBV6-5 and TRBJ2-3; D may be TRBD2 (5 bases). In germline, CDR1 is MNHEY, CDR2 SVGAGI. Trimming stripped 0 bases from V and 4 bases from J, with 8 bases between. CDR3 length: 14 amino acids. The CDR3: CASSYSERADTQYF. CDR3 nucleotides: TGTGCCAGCAGTTACTCGGAGAGGGCAGATACGCAGTATTTT.

This clone appeared a few times. The gene calls are TRBV19 and TRBJ1-1, with D perhaps matching TRBD1 (5 bases). Per the germline V gene, CDR1 is LNHDA and CDR2 is SQIVND (reference sequence). V lost 1 base and J lost 4, with 13 bases in between. CDR3 length equals 15 residues. DNA for the CDR3: TGTGCCAGTAGTATAGGTACGGGCAGGGCCACTGAAGCTTTCTTT. Translated: CASSIGTGRATEAFF.

In this sample, this clone turned up a few times. The chain carries TRBV4-3 and TRBJ1-3, with TRBD1 matching 7 bases. Per the germline V gene, CDR1 is LGHNA and CDR2 is YSLEER. The V segment lost 4 bases and the J segment 1 base; nucleotides outside the gene matches: 4. The CDR3 has 15 residues. CDR3 amino acids: CASSRQGGSGNTIYF. The CDR3 coding sequence is TGCGCCAGCAGCCGACAGGGTGGATCTGGAAACACCATATATTTT.

This clone was seen a few times. CDR3 sequence (DNA): TGTGCCAGCAGTACGACTAGCGGGAATCCTCAGTTCTTC. As protein: CASSTTSGNPQFF. The chain joins TRBV6-5 to TRBJ2-1, with TRBD2 identical over 11 bases. The CDR3 is made up of 13 amino acids. CDR1 is MNHEY, CDR2 SVGAGI, per germline. The V gene end was trimmed by 5 bases and the J gene end by 13 bases; junction bases not matched to a gene: 7.

Regarding this clone: Other nucleotide sequences from this sample produce the same CDR3. The chain has TRBV29-1 and TRBJ1-5, with 10 bases that match TRBD1. With V trimmed by 4 bases and J by 6 bases, 0 bases remained unmatched. Germline CDR1 is SQVTM and CDR2 is ANQGSEA. The CDR3 has 12 residues. In nucleotides, the CDR3 is TGCAGCGTTGGGACAGGGGGTCAGCCCCAGCATTTT. This gives the protein CSVGTGGQPQHF.